This T cell receptor (beta chain) was sequenced during a study of T cell responses to AZD1222 COVID-19 vaccine. Findings and caveats of the study: Clonal diversity was possibly underestimated, and white British individuals and females predominated among donors. Recipients of two AZD1222 doses showed rising Spike-specific TCR breadth and depth.

About this clone: What it binds is unknown.

Germline V gene sequence: CDR1 MDHEN, CDR2 SYDVKM. The CDR3 is made up of 15 amino acids. Trimming removed 6 bases at V and 7 bases at J, with 18 bases between. Here immunoSEQ multiplex PCR was the method, and the copy in TCRdb shows in-frame clones only, minus some. Altogether some 120,000 clones are present, 90% being singletons, with the ten largest covering over 4%. The starting material was peripheral blood, obtained 28 days after the second dose of the MenACWY control vaccine. This sequence originates from an adult who received the MenACWY meningococcal vaccine as a control. The V and J genes are TRBV28 and TRBJ1-4, with D possibly matching TRBD1 (6 bases). The CDR3 protein is CASRSGTSGPEKLFF. The CDR3 coding sequence is TGTGCCAGCAGGTCTGGGACATCGGGTCCTGAAAAACTGTTTTTT.